The TCR beta chain under discussion was sequenced for a study of graft-versus-host responses after intestinal transplantation. The wider study: Transplants given to recipients were multivisceral, liver-intestinal, or isolated intestinal.

Here immunoSEQ multiplex PCR was the method, and the copy in TCRdb shows in-frame clones only, minus some. The sample shows some 110,000 clones, roughly nine tenths of them seen only once. Trimming removed 0 bases from V and 6 bases from J; junction bases left unmatched: 6. The CDR3 covers 16 residues. CDR1 and CDR2 (germline): SGHNT, YYREEE (reference sequence). About this clone itself: As yet, its antigen is unknown.

The chain employs TRBV5-4 and TRBJ2-2, with TRBD2 matching over 9 bases. The specimen comprised unstimulated CD4+ T cells sorted from spleen or lymph node cells, sampled before intestinal transplant. The source of this sequence is a human donor who received an intestinal transplant. The CDR3, as DNA: TGTGCCAGCAGCTTGGTTAGCGGGGGAAGGGCCGGGGAGCTGTTTTTT. It specifies CASSLVSGGRAGELFF.